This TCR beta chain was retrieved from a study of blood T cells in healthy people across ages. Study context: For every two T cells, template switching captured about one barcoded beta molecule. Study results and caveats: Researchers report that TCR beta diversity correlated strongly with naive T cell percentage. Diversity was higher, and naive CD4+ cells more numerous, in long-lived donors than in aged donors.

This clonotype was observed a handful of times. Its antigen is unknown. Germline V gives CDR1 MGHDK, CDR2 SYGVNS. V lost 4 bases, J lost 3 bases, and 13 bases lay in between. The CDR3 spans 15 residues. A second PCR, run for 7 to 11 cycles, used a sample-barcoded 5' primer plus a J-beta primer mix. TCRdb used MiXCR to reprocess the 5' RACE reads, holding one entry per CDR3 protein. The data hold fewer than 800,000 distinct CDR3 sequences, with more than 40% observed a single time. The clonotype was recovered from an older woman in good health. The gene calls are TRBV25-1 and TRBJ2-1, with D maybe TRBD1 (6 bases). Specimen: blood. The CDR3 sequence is CASSAPGQLYNEQFF. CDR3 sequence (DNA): TGTGCCAGCAGTGCACCGGGACAACTCTACAATGAGCAGTTCTTC.